Following are 18 T cell receptor beta chains from one sample sequenced in a study of blood T cell repertoires in COVID-19. The data were produced by immunoSEQ multiplex PCR, yet TCRdb's version contains in-frame clones alone and is incomplete. There are 110,000 to 150,000 clones in the sample; about nine tenths occur only once, and 4.3% lies in the top ten. Specimen: PBMCs or T cells enriched from blood (not recorded which). The receptors originated from a man aged 45-60 years who had recovered from COVID-19.

This chain's CDR3 is CASSDRPAGAYEQYF. The CDR3 nucleotides read TGTGCCAGTAGTGACCGACCCGCCGGGGCCTACGAGCAGTACTTC. This rearrangement joins TRBV19 to TRBJ2-7; possibly TRBD2 for D (5 bases). Germline V CDR1 and CDR2: LNHDA, SQIVND (reference sequence). V was clipped by 5 bases and J by 2 bases, with 16 bases between them. This CDR3 has 15 amino acids.

V gene TRBV6-5 combines with J gene TRBJ2-1; 7 bases line up with TRBD2. The CDR3 runs to 15 residues. With V trimmed by 6 bases and J by 0 bases, 5 bases remained unmatched. CDR1 MNHEY and CDR2 SVGAGI come from the germline V gene. CDR3 DNA: TGTGCCAGCAGCCCCAGCGGGACCTCCTACAATGAGCAGTTCTTC. This sequence encodes CASSPSGTSYNEQFF.

This clone was recorded a few times. J is TRBJ2-1 and V is TRBV3-1 (or the pseudogene TRBV3-2), with TRBD2 as a possible D gene (6 bases). The CDR3 totals 15 residues. Germline loops: CDR1 LGHDT, CDR2 YNNKEL (reference sequence). V was trimmed by 1 base and J by 7 bases, leaving 14 bases between them. The CDR3 reads CASSQGFGRGNEQFF. The CDR3 DNA reads TGTGCCAGCAGCCAAGGTTTCGGGAGAGGGAATGAGCAGTTCTTC.

The chain carries TRBV7-9 and TRBJ2-3; 10 positions match TRBD2. V gave up 5 bases and J gave up 4 bases; unmatched junction bases: 3. This CDR3 is built from 14 residues. Germline-derived CDR1 and CDR2 are SEHNR and FQNEAQ (reference sequence). CDR3 nucleotides: TGTGCCAGCAGCCCGGGACTAGCGTCAGATACGCAGTATTTT. Translating it yields CASSPGLASDTQYF.

The chain couples TRBV6-2 or TRBV6-3 to TRBJ1-2; the D gene is possibly TRBD1 (6 bases). CDR3 length equals 15 residues. Germline assignment: CDR1 MNHEY and CDR2 SVGEGT. Trimming cost V 6 bases and J 2 bases, with 16 bases left between them. The CDR3 loop is CASSPRGGRNYGYTF. The CDR3 DNA follows: TGTGCCAGCAGCCCCCGGGGGGGCAGAAACTATGGCTACACCTTC.

This clone has a handful of counts. The chain employs TRBV7-2 and TRBJ1-2, with D possibly matching TRBD1 (6 bases). The CDR3 runs to 14 residues. In germline, CDR1 is SGHTA, CDR2 FQGNSA. Trimming took off 4 bases at V and 2 bases at J, with 11 bases between the two ends. In nucleotides, the CDR3 is TGTGCCAGCAGCTCAATAACAGGGAACTATGGCTACACCTTC. Protein: CASSSITGNYGYTF.

The rearrangement joins TRBV10-3 to TRBJ1-3; weak D call: TRBD1 (5 bases). Germline V lookup: CDR1 ENHRY, CDR2 SYGVKD. V lost 6 bases and J 0 bases, leaving 12 bases between the germline ends. The CDR3 is made up of 15 amino acids. This chain's CDR3 is CAIRATGISGNTIYF. Here the CDR3 DNA reads TGTGCCATCAGAGCCACAGGAATCTCTGGAAACACCATATATTTT.

The gene calls are TRBV7-3 and TRBJ1-2; D remains ambiguous. Germline CDR1 SGHTA, CDR2 FQGTGA. V lost 3 bases to trimming and J lost 8 bases, with 16 bases between them. This CDR3 has 14 amino acids. CDR3 nucleotides: TGTGCCAGCAGCTTTATTCCCGGAGATGGCGGCTACACCTTC. Translated: CASSFIPGDGGYTF.

The chain couples TRBV7-2 to TRBJ2-3; no reliable D call. The CDR3 covers 15 residues. Germline-derived CDR1 and CDR2 are SGHTA and FQGNSA. V was pared by 1 base and J by 4 bases, with 12 bases between. The CDR3 DNA sequence: TGTGCCAGCAGCTTAGGGCTGGCCCGCCCAGATACGCAGTATTTT. It specifies CASSLGLARPDTQYF. The full variable domain, rest sourced from reference TRBV7-2 and TRBJ2-3, is GAGVSQSPSNKVTEKGKDVELRCDPISGHTALYWYRQSLGQGLEFLIYFQGNSAPDKSGLPSDRFSAERTGGSVSTLTIQRTQQEDSAVYLCASSLGLARPDTQYFGPGTRLTVL.

The V gene is TRBV5-1, the J gene TRBJ1-2; 8 nucleotides align to TRBD1. Germline-derived CDR1 and CDR2 are SGHRS and YFSETQ. CDR3 length: 14 amino acids. J gave up 3 bases and V 2 bases, and 3 bases lay outside the gene matches. This CDR3 reads CASSFLQGDYGYTF. The DNA of the CDR3 is TGCGCCAGCAGCTTTTTACAGGGGGACTATGGCTACACCTTC.

This clone has only a few counts. This chain connects TRBV5-8 to TRBJ1-1; 7 positions match TRBD1. The CDR3 consists of 15 residues. Germline V gives CDR1 SGHTS, CDR2 YDEGEE. V lost 0 bases to trimming and J lost 5 bases; unmatched junction nucleotides: 7. Here the CDR3 reads CASSLGEGGRTEAFF. The DNA of the CDR3 is TGTGCCAGCAGCTTGGGGGAAGGGGGCCGGACTGAAGCTTTCTTT.

V and J are TRBV4-3 and TRBJ1-2; D is possibly TRBD1 (6 bases). V lost 0 bases, J lost 2 bases, and 7 bases lay in between. There are 14 residues in the CDR3. Germline CDR1 is LGHNA and CDR2 is YSLEER. The CDR3 protein is CASSQDQGNYGYTF. The CDR3 coding sequence is TGCGCCAGCAGCCAAGATCAGGGGAACTATGGCTACACCTTC.

This chain joins TRBV6-1 and TRBJ2-7; no firm D call. V was trimmed by 2 bases and J by 2 bases, leaving 13 bases between them. This CDR3 spans 15 amino acids. Germline CDR1 and CDR2: MNHNS and SASEGT. The CDR3 bases are TGTGCCAGCAGTGAACTGGCTGTCTCGACCTACGAGCAGTACTTC. Residues: CASSELAVSTYEQYF.

The chain has TRBV7-3 and TRBJ2-2; TRBD2 agrees at 7 bases. V trimming: 2 bases; J trimming: 5 bases; junction bases outside the gene matches: 11. The length of the CDR3 is 17 residues. CDR1 is SGHTA, CDR2 FQGTGA, per germline. Written as DNA, the CDR3 is TGTGCCAGCAGCTTATCGAGGGCGGGAGCGGGGACCGGGGAGCTGTTTTTT. Translating it yields CASSLSRAGAGTGELFF.

The chain uses TRBV6-5 and TRBJ2-1; D possibly corresponds to TRBD2 (6 bases). The CDR3 is 15 amino acids. Germline V gene sequence: CDR1 MNHEY, CDR2 SVGAGI. Trimming left V 4 bases short and J 6 bases short, with 16 bases between. CDR3 sequence: CASSSAGSLTNEQFF. CDR3 sequence (DNA): TGTGCCAGCAGTTCAGCGGGTTCTTTAACCAATGAGCAGTTCTTC.

This chain connects TRBV18 to TRBJ2-7, with D possibly being TRBD2 (7 bases). Trimming shortened V by 0 bases and J by 6 bases, and 21 bases separated the two germline ends. Germline V gene data show CDR1 as KGHSH and CDR2 as LQKENI. There are 17 residues in the CDR3. Here the CDR3 DNA reads TGTGCCAGCTCACCACCGGGCGGGGGCCCCTTCAGGGGCGAGCAGTACTTC. Amino acids: CASSPPGGGPFRGEQYF.

CDR3 region: CASRSGTSGLNEQFF. The CDR3 region has the DNA TGTGCCAGCCGCTCCGGGACTAGCGGCCTTAATGAGCAGTTCTTC. The chain couples TRBV28 to TRBJ2-1, with 11 bases identical to TRBD2. The V segment lost 8 bases and the J segment 7 bases; nucleotides outside the gene matches: 10. Looked up from germline, CDR1 is MDHEN and CDR2 is SYDVKM. The CDR3 is 15 residues long.

The chain combines TRBV4-1 with TRBJ2-7, with 10 nucleotides matching TRBD2. CDR3 size: 16 residues. Per germline, CDR1 MGHRA and CDR2 YSYEKL. V was pared by 4 bases and J by 2 bases, with 8 bases of the junction left unmatched. The CDR3 sequence is CASSLTLLAGPYEQYF. In nucleotides, the CDR3 is TGCGCCAGCAGCCTTACACTACTAGCGGGACCCTACGAGCAGTACTTC.